These 13 T cell receptor beta chains originate from one sample sequenced in a study of blood T cell repertoires in COVID-19. The data were produced by immunoSEQ multiplex PCR, yet TCRdb's version contains in-frame clones alone and is incomplete. The sample has approximately 97,000 clones, around four fifths seen once; the top ten hold roughly 4.1%. Material for sequencing was peripheral blood. The receptor set was obtained from a human donor in a cohort sampled during active COVID-19.

The CDR3 loop is CASSLIDREGYGYTF. The CDR3 DNA sequence: TGTGCCAGCAGCTTGATCGACAGGGAAGGCTATGGCTACACCTTC. The chain is built from TRBV5-6 and TRBJ1-2, with 7 bases matching TRBD1. The CDR3 totals 15 residues. CDR1 SGHDT and CDR2 YYEEEE come from the germline V gene. V lost 1 base to trimming and J lost 4 bases; unmatched junction nucleotides: 7. Supplemented by reference TRBV5-6 and TRBJ1-2, the full variable domain reads DAGVTQSPTHLIKTRGQQVTLRCSPKSGHDTVSWYQQALGQGPQFIFQYYEEEERQRGNFPDRFSGHQFPNYSSELNVNALLLGDSALYLCASSLIDREGYGYTFGSGTRLTVV.

J is TRBJ2-1 and V is TRBV21-1; TRBD2, the D gene given by the table, was not confirmed from the DNA. TRBV21-1 is reported as a pseudogene. The length of the CDR3 is 16 residues. Here the CDR3 DNA reads TGTGCCAGCAGCACCAACGGGACTAGCGGGGTCTGTGAGCAGTTCTTC. This translates into CASSTNGTSGVCEQFF.

The chain joins TRBV5-4 to TRBJ2-3, with a possible D match to TRBD1 (5 bases). V shed 4 bases and J shed 2 bases, with 23 bases lying between them. Germline CDR1 reads SGHNT; CDR2 reads YYREEE (reference sequence). The CDR3 sequence is 18 residues long. CDR3 in DNA: TGTGCCAGCAGCCAGAGAGTGCAGGGTCTTGGGTACACAGATACGCAGTATTTT. Encoded protein: CASSQRVQGLGYTDTQYF.

The rearrangement joins TRBV7-2 to TRBJ1-6, with D possibly TRBD1 on 5 matching bases. The CDR3 runs to 14 residues. V was pared by 6 bases and J by 8 bases, with 14 bases between. CDR1 SGHTA and CDR2 FQGNSA come from the germline V gene. Here the CDR3 DNA reads TGTGCCAGCAGGAGGGACGGGGGATATTCACCCCTCCACTTT. Its translation is CASRRDGGYSPLHF.

The DNA of the CDR3 is TGCAGCGTTACAGGGGCTTACGGTGGCTACACCTTC. Protein product: CSVTGAYGGYTF. The V gene is TRBV29-1, the J gene TRBJ1-2; TRBD1 matches 7 bases. Per germline, CDR1 SQVTM and CDR2 ANQGSEA. This CDR3 spans 12 amino acids. Trimming removed 5 bases from V and 7 bases from J; junction bases left unmatched: 7.

This clone showed up just once. The V gene is TRBV28, the J gene TRBJ1-1; 12 nucleotides line up with TRBD1. There are 17 residues in the CDR3. Germline assignment: CDR1 MDHEN and CDR2 SYDVKM. Trimming cost V 5 bases and J 6 bases; bases outside gene matches: 13. CDR3: CASSPGQGAVRKPEAFF. The CDR3 DNA reads TGTGCCAGCAGTCCGGGACAGGGGGCTGTAAGAAAACCTGAAGCTTTCTTT.

In DNA, the CDR3 is TGTGCCAGCAGCCAAGGTCGGCGTTCGGGGCAAGAGACCCAGTACTTC. The encoded protein is CASSQGRRSGQETQYF. This rearrangement joins TRBV14 to TRBJ2-5; D is possibly TRBD2 (5 bases). V shed 1 base and J shed 2 bases, with 14 bases lying between them. Germline V gives CDR1 SGHDN, CDR2 FVKESK. This CDR3 region has 16 residues. The full variable domain, in which reference TRBV14 and TRBJ2-5 provide the parts outside the CDR3, is EAGVTQFPSHSVIEKGQTVTLRCDPISGHDNLYWYRRVMGKEIKFLLHFVKESKQDESGMPNNRFLAERTGGTYSTLKVQPAELEDSGVYFCASSQGRRSGQETQYFGPGTRLLVL.

CDR3 in amino acids: CASSAGDRGGELFF. The CDR3, as DNA: TGCGCCAGCAGCGCCGGCGATCGGGGCGGGGAGCTGTTTTTT. The chain has TRBV5-1 and TRBJ2-2, with D tentatively TRBD2 (5 bases). The CDR3 loop spans 14 amino acids. Germline V gene lookup returns CDR1 SGHRS and CDR2 YFSETQ. The germline V and J ends were trimmed by 4 bases and 7 bases, with 14 bases remaining between them.

The V gene is TRBV3-1 (or the pseudogene TRBV3-2), the J gene TRBJ2-6; TRBD1 is a possible D gene (6 bases). The CDR3 is 16 amino acids. The V and J ends lost 2 bases and 0 bases respectively, with 8 bases between them. Germline V lookup: CDR1 LGHDT, CDR2 YNNKEL (reference sequence). The CDR3 reads CASSQRTDSGANVLTF. In DNA form, the CDR3 reads TGTGCCAGCAGCCAACGGACAGACTCTGGGGCCAACGTCCTGACTTTC.

V usage is TRBV2 and J usage is TRBJ1-1; 9 nucleotides line up with TRBD1. V lost 6 bases to trimming and J lost 5 bases; unmatched junction nucleotides: 19. Germline V gives CDR1 SNHLY, CDR2 FYNNEI. The CDR3 is 18 residues long. CDR3 sequence: CASRTSRQGGFLGTEAFF. CDR3 coding DNA: TGTGCCAGCAGGACTAGCCGACAGGGGGGGTTCTTAGGGACTGAAGCTTTCTTT.

The V and J genes are TRBV7-8 and TRBJ2-1; weak D call: TRBD2 (6 bases). Germline V lookup: CDR1 SGHVS, CDR2 FQNEAQ. The CDR3 consists of 15 residues. Trimming pared 5 bases from V and 1 base from J, leaving 12 bases between. The CDR3 DNA sequence: TGTGCCAGCAGCAGAGGGACTGGGTCCTACAATGAGCAGTTCTTC. Protein: CASSRGTGSYNEQFF.

The V gene is TRBV7-8, the J gene TRBJ2-3; D is unclear. CDR1 and CDR2 (germline): SGHVS, FQNEAQ. This CDR3 region has 17 residues. Trimming removed 1 base from V and 0 bases from J, with 14 bases in between. CDR3 in DNA: TGTGCCAGCAGCTTAGATGCTAACCCCCTTAGCACAGATACGCAGTATTTT. It yields the protein CASSLDANPLSTDTQYF.

The chain has TRBV5-1 and TRBJ2-3, with TRBD2 identical over 8 bases. The trim removed 0 bases at V and 1 base at J, leaving 4 bases unmatched. Germline loops: CDR1 SGHRS, CDR2 YFSETQ. This CDR3 comprises 16 residues. In DNA, the CDR3 is TGCGCCAGCAGCTTGGTGGTTAGCGGGGGCACAGATACGCAGTATTTT. Its translation is CASSLVVSGGTDTQYF.